A selection of T cell receptor beta chains follows, all from one sample in a study of cytomegalovirus exposure and HLA in healthy donors. The assay was immunoSEQ multiplex PCR, and TCRdb's table has in-frame clones only and misses some. The sample records around 95,000 clones, approximately 79% being singletons. Sequencing was performed on PBMCs. These TCRs come from a male donor in good health and CMV-seronegative. CDR3s include the opening cysteine and the closing phenylalanine or tryptophan. D genes are given only for firm matches. Clone sizes are given selectively: once, few, many, or a class where the clone is expanded.

V gene	clone size	J gene	D gene	CDR3 DNA	CDR3 protein
TRBV6-6	NA	TRBJ2-1	TRBD2	TGTGCCAGCACCCTAGTGGGGACTAGCCGCCCCAATGAGCAGTTCTTC	CASTLVGTSRPNEQFF
TRBV7-2	NA	TRBJ1-5	TRBD1	TGTGCCAGCAGCATGACAGGGGATCAGCCCCAGCATTTT	CASSMTGDQPQHF
TRBV28	large	TRBJ2-1	NA	TGTGCCAGCCAGGGATTTTCCTACAATGAGCAGTTCTTC	CASQGFSYNEQFF
TRBV11-2	NA	TRBJ2-3	TRBD2	TGTGCCAGCAGCGGGAGAGGACTAGCGGGATCAGATACGCAGTATTTT	CASSGRGLAGSDTQYF
TRBV11-2	NA	TRBJ2-7	TRBD2	TGTGCCAGCAAGCCCTCGGGAGGGGGGGAGCAGTACTTC	CASKPSGGGEQYF
TRBV5-6	few	TRBJ1-1	NA	TGTGCCAGCAGCTCCCTACTCAGGACTGTACCGAACACTGAAGCTTTCTTT	CASSSLLRTVPNTEAFF
TRBV2	NA	TRBJ1-4	NA	TGTGCCAGCAGTTCGCGGAGGACTAATGAAAAACTGTTTTTT	CASSSRRTNEKLFF
TRBV9	NA	TRBJ1-1	TRBD1	TGTGCCAGCAGCGTAGGACAGGGGAACGGGGGCACTGAAGCTTTCTTT	CASSVGQGNGGTEAFF
TRBV9	NA	TRBJ2-2	NA	TGTGCCAGCAGCGTATTGGAGGGTGCCACCGGGGAGCTGTTTTTT	CASSVLEGATGELFF
TRBV5-1	once	TRBJ2-7	TRBD1	TGCGCCAGCAGCCCGGGGACAGCTCAGTACTTC	CASSPGTAQYF
TRBV6-4	NA	TRBJ1-2	TRBD1	TGTGCCAGCAGTGACTCCGCAGGGGGTGGCTACACCTTC	CASSDSAGGGYTF
TRBV30	NA	TRBJ1-1	NA	TGTGCCTGGAGTGTAAGGGGGATCACTGAAGCTTTCTTT	CAWSVRGITEAFF
TRBV30	few	TRBJ1-1	NA	TGTGCCTGGAGTGTCGCAGGGTTGACTGAAGCTTTCTTT	CAWSVAGLTEAFF
TRBV7-9	NA	TRBJ2-5	TRBD2	TGTGCCAGCAGCTTAGCGGGAGGGCAGTCAAAGACCCAGTACTTC	CASSLAGGQSKTQYF
TRBV19	NA	TRBJ2-2	NA	TGTGCCAGTAGTATTCCGAGGTGGTCTAGCACCGGGGAGCTGTTTTTT	CASSIPRWSSTGELFF
TRBV5-1	NA	TRBJ2-1	TRBD2	TGCGCCAGCAGGCCCGTGACTAGCGGTTACAATGAGCAGTTCTTC	CASRPVTSGYNEQFF
TRBV28	NA	TRBJ2-4	NA	TGTGCCAGCAGCCACCCTAGGAACATTCAGTACTTC	CASSHPRNIQYF
TRBV6-5	NA	TRBJ1-2	TRBD1	TGTGCCAGCAGACCCGGGACAGGATCGTGGGGCTACACCTTC	CASRPGTGSWGYTF
TRBV5-4	NA	TRBJ2-7	TRBD1	TGTGCCAGCAGTTCTCCGGGACAGGGCTACGAGCAGTACTTC	CASSSPGQGYEQYF
TRBV4-1	few	TRBJ1-2	TRBD1	TGCGCCAGCAGCCAAGACAGGGGGACTTATGGCTACACCTTC	CASSQDRGTYGYTF
TRBV5-1	NA	TRBJ2-7	TRBD1	TGCGCCAGCAGCTTGACAGGGGGGTACGAGCAGTACTTC	CASSLTGGYEQYF
TRBV7-2	few	TRBJ2-5	TRBD2	TGTGCCAGCAGCTTACAGCGGGGAACGGGAGAGCAGTACTTC	CASSLQRGTGEQYF
TRBV9	NA	TRBJ1-1	NA	TGTGCCAGCAGCCCCCCAGGGAACACTGAAGCTTTCTTT	CASSPPGNTEAFF